The rows below give T cell receptor beta chains drawn from one sample of a study of shared T cell receptors in the human thymus. Clones were sequenced by immunoSEQ multiplex PCR, and TCRdb holds only the in-frame ones, with some missing. The repertoire consists of approximately 660,000 clones, with more than 75% occurring once and the leading ten covering 0.0095% to 0.011%. The same specimen was also included in a second study, on human thymus T cells.

The sequenced sample consisted of thymocytes. The receptors were gathered from a boy under three years old with a congenital heart defect. Both conserved end residues are part of each CDR3. Each record gives: D gene, J gene, clone size, V gene, CDR3 DNA, CDR3 protein. The D gene is left open where the match is weak. Rows give clone size only sometimes, using once, few, many, or a class for an expanded clone.

TRBD2 TRBJ2-7 NA TRBV11-3 TGTGCCAGCAGCGGGGCACTAGCGGGAGACCCCTACGAGCAGTACTTC CASSGALAGDPYEQYF
NA TRBJ2-7 NA TRBV12-5 TGTGCTAGTGGGCGCGGGCCGGCGGGCCACGAGCAGTACTTC CASGRGPAGHEQYF
TRBD2 TRBJ2-3 NA TRBV2 TGTGCCAGCAGTGGGGGGACGGCGGGAGACCCCACAGATACGCAGTATTTT CASSGGTAGDPTDTQYF
NA TRBJ1-1 NA TRBV11-2 TGTGCCAGCAGCTTAGGGGGCAGGGGCACTGAAGCTTTCTTT CASSLGGRGTEAFF
NA TRBJ2-7 NA TRBV6-1 TGTGCCAGCAAAGGACAAACCTACGAGCAGTACTTC CASKGQTYEQYF
NA TRBJ2-1 NA TRBV30 TGTGCCTGGGGAGGGGGAGGGCCCGGGGGCCCCGAGGCTTACAATGAGCAGTTCTTC CAWGGGGPGGPEAYNEQFF
TRBD1 TRBJ2-7 NA TRBV11-2 TGTGCCAGCAGCTTACGCCGACAGGGGCCCTACGAGCAGTACTTC CASSLRRQGPYEQYF
NA TRBJ2-3 NA TRBV4-2 TGTGCCAGCAGCCAAGATCAGGACTCCAGACGCACAGATACGCAGTATTTT CASSQDQDSRRTDTQYF
NA TRBJ2-5 NA TRBV2 TGTGCCAGCAGTGAAAATGGGCGGGGGCGTGGGGAGACCCAGTACTTC CASSENGRGRGETQYF
NA TRBJ2-5 NA TRBV14 TGTGCCAGCAGCCAAGTACACGAAAATCCCCAAGAGACCCAGTACTTC CASSQVHENPQETQYF
NA TRBJ2-1 NA TRBV5-5 TGTGCCAGCAGCTTGGCCAGGGGACACAATGAGCAGTTCTTC CASSLARGHNEQFF
NA TRBJ1-5 NA TRBV7-8 TGTGCCAGCAGCTTAGAATTCGCCCTCCGCAGGGCGCGTAGCAATCAGCCCCAGCATTTT CASSLEFALRRARSNQPQHF
NA TRBJ2-1 once TRBV5-1 TGCGCCAGCAGCTTGGCCCGCCCTCCTAACAATGAGCAGTTCTTC CASSLARPPNNEQFF
TRBD2 TRBJ2-7 NA TRBV7-2 TGTGCCAGCAGCGCATCGGGACTAGCGGGAGGCGCCTACGAGCAGTACTTC CASSASGLAGGAYEQYF
NA TRBJ2-1 NA TRBV5-8 TGTGCCAGCAGCGTCTATCTAGCGAGCTCCTACAATGAGCAGTTCTTC CASSVYLASSYNEQFF
NA TRBJ2-5 NA TRBV7-6 TGTGCCAGCAGCTTATGGGCAGGGACCCAGTACTTC CASSLWAGTQYF
NA TRBJ2-7 NA TRBV27 TGTGCCAGCGCCTTGGGGGCCAGCTCCTACGAGCAGTACTTC CASALGASSYEQYF
NA TRBJ2-7 NA TRBV23-1 TGCGCCAGCAGGCATGGGCGGCCGGGGGAGCAGTACTTC CASRHGRPGEQYF
TRBD2 TRBJ2-7 NA TRBV7-9 TGTGCCAGCAGCGTGACTAGCGGGAGGGTATCCACTACGCAGCAGTACTTC CASSVTSGRVSTTQQYF
TRBD1 TRBJ1-2 NA TRBV7-4 TGTGCCAGCACCCGACCACCGACACAGGGGGCGAGGGGCTACACCTTC CASTRPPTQGARGYTF
NA TRBJ2-2 NA TRBV4-1 TGCGCCAGCAGGCTTACCCCCGGCGGGGAGCTGTTTTTT CASRLTPGGELFF
NA TRBJ2-7 NA TRBV5-6 TGTGCCAGCAGCTTTTTCGGGATGCGAGAAAACGAGCAGTACTTC CASSFFGMRENEQYF
NA TRBJ2-3 NA TRBV27 TGTGCCAGCAGTCTAGGGTGGGGGGGCTGGGAAGATACGCAGTATTTT CASSLGWGGWEDTQYF
TRBD2 TRBJ2-7 NA TRBV4-3 TGCGCCAGCAGCCCCTCCCCGGGACTAGCCTACGAGCAGTACTTC CASSPSPGLAYEQYF
TRBD1 TRBJ2-7 NA TRBV27 TGTGCCAGCACCTCAGGGGACAGGGGCAACTACGAGCAGTACTTC CASTSGDRGNYEQYF
NA TRBJ2-5 NA TRBV5-5 TGTGCCAGCAGCTTGATGGGGGGAGAGCCCACAAGCGGGACCCAGTACTTC CASSLMGGEPTSGTQYF
TRBD1 TRBJ1-5 NA TRBV28 TGTGCCAGCAGTTTATGGGACAGGGTCGCGGAGCCCCAGCATTTT CASSLWDRVAEPQHF